What follows are 26 T cell receptor beta chains derived from one specimen sequenced in a study of blood T cell repertoires in COVID-19. Clones were sequenced by immunoSEQ multiplex PCR, and TCRdb holds only the in-frame ones, with some missing. The table records about 92,000 clones, 75% to 90% of them present only once. The sample was peripheral blood. Receptors originate from a woman in her seventies with acute or convalescent COVID-19.

The chain couples TRBV6-5 to TRBJ2-2, with a possible D match to TRBD1 (6 bases). The CDR3 is 14 amino acids. The ends were cut back, 8 bases at V and 1 base at J, with 11 bases in the middle. The germline gives CDR1 MNHEY, CDR2 SVGAGI. In nucleotides, the CDR3 is TGTGCCAGCCAGGGGCTGGGGAACACCGGGGAGCTGTTTTTT. This sequence encodes CASQGLGNTGELFF.

The chain uses TRBV6-5 and TRBJ2-1, with 10 bases identical to TRBD2. Germline CDR1 and CDR2: MNHEY and SVGAGI. This CDR3 contains 14 residues. The V segment lost 2 bases and the J segment 7 bases; nucleotides outside the gene matches: 2. The CDR3 sequence is CASSYTSGENEQFF. In nucleotides, the CDR3 is TGTGCCAGCAGTTACACTAGCGGGGAGAATGAGCAGTTCTTC.

V usage is TRBV19 and J usage is TRBJ1-3, with D hard to call. The CDR3 is made up of 13 amino acids. Germline V lookup: CDR1 LNHDA, CDR2 SQIVND (reference sequence). With 9 bases removed from V and 3 bases from J, the gap between germline ends came to 12 bases. DNA for the CDR3: TGTGCCAGCCTCACCACCTATGGAAACACCATATATTTT. Translating it yields CASLTTYGNTIYF.

This clone was detected only once. The rearrangement uses TRBV6-5 and TRBJ1-1, with 7 positions matching TRBD1. The CDR3 consists of 14 residues. Germline V gene data show CDR1 as MNHEY and CDR2 as SVGAGI. The trim removed 7 bases at V and 5 bases at J, leaving 10 bases unmatched. The chain's CDR3 is CASTRDRVATEAFF. CDR3 nucleotides: TGTGCCAGCACCCGAGACAGGGTGGCGACTGAAGCTTTCTTT.

The V call is TRBV7-9, the J call TRBJ1-4; D not resolved. The CDR3 runs to 15 residues. The germline V gene encodes CDR1 SEHNR and CDR2 FQNEAQ (reference sequence). V was shortened by 5 bases and J by 9 bases, with 19 bases between the two germline ends. The CDR3 bases are TGTGCCAGCAGCCCGGACGGCCTGGGAGTAAAAAAACTGTTTTTT. This gives the protein CASSPDGLGVKKLFF.

V gene TRBV15 combines with J gene TRBJ2-6; D ambiguous. The CDR3 is 16 residues long. Germline-derived CDR1 and CDR2 are LNHNV and YYDKDF (reference sequence). Trimming removed 1 base at V and 0 bases at J, with 7 bases between. In nucleotides, the CDR3 is TGTGCCACCAGCAGAGCTGTGTTCTCTGGGGCCAACGTCCTGACTTTC. This translates into CATSRAVFSGANVLTF.

V is TRBV11-1 and J is TRBJ2-1; 9 nucleotides align to TRBD2. The CDR3 runs to 15 residues. Germline V gene data show CDR1 as SGHAT and CDR2 as FQDESV (reference sequence). V shed 1 base, J shed 9 bases, and the junction held 7 bases outside the gene matches. The CDR3 nucleotides read TGTGCCAGCAGCTTAGAAGGTAGCGGGAGTGGTGAGCAGTTCTTC. Its protein product is CASSLEGSGSGEQFF. The full variable domain, with the rest looked up from reference TRBV11-1 and TRBJ2-1, is EAEVAQSPRYKITEKSQAVAFWCDPISGHATLYWYRQILGQGPELLVQFQDESVVDDSQLPKDRFSAERLKGVDSTLKIQPAELGDSAMYLCASSLEGSGSGEQFFGPGTRLTVL.

The J gene is TRBJ2-1, the V gene TRBV30, with TRBD1 matching over 7 bases. Trimming removed 2 bases from V and 14 bases from J; junction bases left unmatched: 9. CDR3 length: 12 amino acids. Germline assignment: CDR1 GTSNPN and CDR2 SVGIG (reference sequence). The chain's CDR3 is CAWSNGGTVEFF. The CDR3 nucleotides are TGTGCCTGGAGTAACGGTGGGACAGTGGAGTTCTTC.

The rearrangement uses TRBV12-5 and TRBJ1-4, with D uncertain. Trimming cost V 2 bases and J 2 bases, with 12 bases left between them. Germline assignment: CDR1 LGHNT and CDR2 FRNRAP. The CDR3 runs 16 residues. The CDR3 here is CASGLSSPQTNEKLFF. CDR3 DNA: TGTGCTAGTGGTTTGTCCTCTCCCCAGACTAATGAAAAACTGTTTTTT.

The chain combines TRBV2 with TRBJ2-3; 9 bases fit TRBD1. This CDR3 is built from 15 residues. The germline CDR1 and CDR2 sequences are SNHLY and FYNNEI. The junction had 4 bases not matched to a gene; V was cut back by 4 bases and J by 2 bases. As DNA, the CDR3 is TGTGCCAGCAGTGTGGACAGGGGTGACACAGATACGCAGTATTTT. This encodes CASSVDRGDTDTQYF.

V is TRBV5-1 and J is TRBJ1-6, with 7 nucleotides matching TRBD1. The length of the CDR3 is 14 residues. V lost 5 bases to trimming and J lost 7 bases; unmatched junction nucleotides: 6. Germline-derived CDR1 and CDR2 are SGHRS and YFSETQ. In DNA form, the CDR3 reads TGCGCCAGCAGGACGACAGGGAGCAATTCACCCCTCCACTTT. Its protein is CASRTTGSNSPLHF.

The chain is built from TRBV24-1 and TRBJ1-5; D ambiguous. Trimming cost V 5 bases and J 7 bases, with 8 bases left between them. CDR3 length equals 12 residues. The germline V gene encodes CDR1 KGHDR and CDR2 SFDVKD. CDR3 in DNA: TGTGCCACCAGTGCGGGTTCGCAGCCCCAGCATTTT. Its translation: CATSAGSQPQHF.

The chain couples TRBV6-5 to TRBJ2-7, with D perhaps matching TRBD1 (5 bases). The CDR3 contains 14 residues. Germline CDR1 is MNHEY and CDR2 is SVGAGI. V lost 6 bases to trimming and J lost 0 bases, with 12 bases between them. The CDR3 sequence: CASSRQRSSYEQYF. Here the CDR3 DNA reads TGTGCCAGCAGCCGACAGAGAAGCTCCTACGAGCAGTACTTC.

This chain links TRBV6-5 with TRBJ2-7, with D tentatively TRBD1 (6 bases). Per the germline V gene, CDR1 is MNHEY and CDR2 is SVGAGI. This CDR3 region has 13 residues. V dropped 4 bases and J dropped 4 bases, with 11 bases sitting between them. CDR3 region: CASSSTGFYEQYF. In DNA, the CDR3 is TGTGCCAGCAGTTCGACAGGCTTTTACGAGCAGTACTTC.

This chain links TRBV4-2 with TRBJ2-2; possibly TRBD1 for D (6 bases). CDR3 length: 15 amino acids. The V end was cut by 1 base, the J end by 4 bases, with 10 bases between. The V gene's germline CDR1 is LGHNA and CDR2 YNFKEQ. The chain's CDR3 is CASSQGQAGTGELFF. The CDR3 region has the DNA TGTGCCAGCAGCCAAGGACAGGCCGGCACCGGGGAGCTGTTTTTT.

The chain has TRBV15 and TRBJ2-3, with 9 bases fitting TRBD2. CDR1 and CDR2 from the germline V gene are LNHNV and YYDKDF (reference sequence). V lost 6 bases to trimming and J lost 2 bases; unmatched junction nucleotides: 12. This CDR3 is 17 amino acids long. The CDR3 loop is CATRRFGLASLTDTQYF. CDR3 DNA: TGTGCCACCAGAAGGTTTGGACTAGCGTCACTCACAGATACGCAGTATTTT.

The chain recombines TRBV7-9 with TRBJ1-4; D not certain. The CDR3 loop spans 14 amino acids. Trimming cost V 5 bases and J 8 bases, with 15 bases left between them. Per the germline V gene, CDR1 is SEHNR and CDR2 is FQNEAQ (reference sequence). The CDR3 spells CASSPGTVGEKLFF. The CDR3 nucleotides are TGTGCCAGCAGCCCCGGCACAGTTGGCGAAAAACTGTTTTTT.

This chain links TRBV5-5 with TRBJ1-1; D unclear. The CDR3 sequence is 15 residues long. Germline CDR1 and CDR2: SGHKS and YYEKEE (reference sequence). V was shortened by 4 bases and J by 1 base, with 14 bases between the two germline ends. The CDR3 DNA sequence: TGTGCCAGCAGCCCTGGCGTAGCGAAGAACACTGAAGCTTTCTTT. It specifies CASSPGVAKNTEAFF.

V gene TRBV6-2 or TRBV6-3 combines with J gene TRBJ2-3; weak D call: TRBD2 (6 bases). CDR3 size: 13 residues. Trimming left V 5 bases short and J 4 bases short, with 10 bases between. In germline, CDR1 is MNHEY, CDR2 SVGEGT. In DNA form, the CDR3 reads TGTGCCAGCAGTCACCGGGACTCAGATACGCAGTATTTT. Amino acids: CASSHRDSDTQYF.

The chain has TRBV6-5 and TRBJ2-5, with D maybe TRBD2 (7 bases). Germline V gives CDR1 MNHEY, CDR2 SVGAGI. The CDR3 totals 14 residues. Deletions cut 9 bases from V and 4 bases from J, with 18 bases between. In DNA, the CDR3 is TGTGCCAGAAAGGAAGGGGGGAGGGCAGAGACCCAGTACTTC. As protein: CARKEGGRAETQYF.

V is TRBV9 and J is TRBJ2-5; 9 nucleotides line up with TRBD1. This CDR3 contains 14 residues. CDR1 is SGDLS and CDR2 is YYNGEE in the germline V gene. Trimming removed 3 bases from V and 2 bases from J; junction bases left unmatched: 2. As DNA, the CDR3 is TGTGCCAGCAGCGCGACAGGGGGGCAAGAGACCCAGTACTTC. Translation: CASSATGGQETQYF.

The chain carries TRBV25-1 and TRBJ1-1; the match to TRBD1 covers 7 bases. The CDR3 is made up of 14 amino acids. CDR1 and CDR2 from the germline V gene are MGHDK and SYGVNS. V trimming: 6 bases; J trimming: 0 bases; junction bases outside the gene matches: 4. The CDR3: CASSEDRMNTEAFF. The DNA for the CDR3 is TGTGCCAGCAGCGAGGACAGGATGAACACTGAAGCTTTCTTT.

This clone was counted once. The genes are TRBV6-6 and TRBJ2-2; D gene ambiguous. V lost 4 bases and J 5 bases, leaving 11 bases between the germline ends. Looked up from germline, CDR1 is MNHNY and CDR2 is SVGAGI (reference sequence). CDR3 length: 14 residues. The CDR3 protein is CASSWPSPTGELFF. CDR3 nucleotide sequence: TGTGCCAGCAGTTGGCCGTCTCCGACCGGGGAGCTGTTTTTT.

The V call is TRBV19, the J call TRBJ1-2; the D is unclear. The germline V gene encodes CDR1 LNHDA and CDR2 SQIVND (reference sequence). This CDR3 is built from 16 residues. Trimming shortened V by 4 bases and J by 3 bases, and 18 bases separated the two germline ends. CDR3 DNA: TGTGCCAGTAGTACCACGACCCTGGGAGGCTACTATGGCTACACCTTC. Translated: CASSTTTLGGYYGYTF.

This clone was seen more than once but under ten times. This chain links TRBV30 with TRBJ1-3; 8 bases fit TRBD1. Looked up from germline, CDR1 is GTSNPN and CDR2 is SVGIG (reference sequence). The J segment lost 4 bases and the V segment lost 2 bases, leaving 4 bases of the junction unmatched. CDR3 size: 14 residues. CDR3 loop: CAWSTTGAGNTIYF. The CDR3 DNA follows: TGTGCCTGGAGTACGACAGGGGCCGGAAACACCATATATTTT.

The chain links TRBV28 to TRBJ1-2; 7 bases align to TRBD1. V lost 3 bases and J lost 4; bases outside the gene matches: 8. CDR3 length: 15 residues. Germline V gene data show CDR1 as MDHEN and CDR2 as SYDVKM. Written as DNA, the CDR3 is TGTGCCAGCAGTTTGGGAGACAGGGCCGCCTATGGCTACACCTTC. This codes for CASSLGDRAAYGYTF.